This record concerns one T cell receptor (beta chain) sequence. Between the mid-2010s and the late 2010s, patients underwent resection in Japan or China. J lost 2 bases, V lost 6 bases, and 6 bases had no gene match. Per the germline V gene, CDR1 is MNHNY and CDR2 is SVGAGI (reference sequence). The CDR3 totals 15 residues. Some clones are missing from TCRdb's copy, which holds only in-frame ones; the method was immunoSEQ multiplex PCR. This sample has 11,000 to 15,000 clones, with 85% to 90% found just once. This sample stems from a study of immune evolution from preneoplasia to lung adenocarcinoma. The sequenced material came from FFPE lung adenocarcinoma in situ tissue. The chain joins TRBV6-6 to TRBJ2-5, with TRBD2 matching 10 bases. This receptor was obtained from a donor of 70 years or more with lung adenocarcinoma. CDR3 DNA: TGTGCCAGCAGGAAAGCGGGAGGGGAACAAGAGACCCAGTACTTC. Protein sequence: CASRKAGGEQETQYF.